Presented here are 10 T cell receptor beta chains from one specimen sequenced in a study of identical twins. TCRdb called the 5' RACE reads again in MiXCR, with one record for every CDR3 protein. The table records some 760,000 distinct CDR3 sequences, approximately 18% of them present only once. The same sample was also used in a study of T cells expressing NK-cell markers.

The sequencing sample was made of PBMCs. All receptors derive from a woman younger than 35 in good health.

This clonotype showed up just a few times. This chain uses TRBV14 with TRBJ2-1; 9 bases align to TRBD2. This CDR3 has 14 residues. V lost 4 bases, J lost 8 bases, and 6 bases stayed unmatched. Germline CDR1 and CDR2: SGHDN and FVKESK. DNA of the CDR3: TGTGCCAGCAGCCGGGGACTAGCACTCGATGAGCAGTTCTTC. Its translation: CASSRGLALDEQFF.

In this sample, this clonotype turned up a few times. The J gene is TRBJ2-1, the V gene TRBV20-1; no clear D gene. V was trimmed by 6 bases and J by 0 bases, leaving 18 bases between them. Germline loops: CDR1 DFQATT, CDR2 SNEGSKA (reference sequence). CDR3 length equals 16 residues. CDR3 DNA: TGCAGTGCGCCCCCGAGGCGGAAGAGCTCCTACAATGAGCAGTTCTTC. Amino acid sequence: CSAPPRRKSSYNEQFF.

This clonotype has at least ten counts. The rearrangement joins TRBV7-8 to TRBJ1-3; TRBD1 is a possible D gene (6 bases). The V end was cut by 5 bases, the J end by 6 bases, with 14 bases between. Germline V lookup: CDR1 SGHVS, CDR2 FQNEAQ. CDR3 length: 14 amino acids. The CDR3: CASSLDSTANTIYF. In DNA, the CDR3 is TGTGCCAGCAGCCTGGACAGTACAGCAAACACCATATATTTT.

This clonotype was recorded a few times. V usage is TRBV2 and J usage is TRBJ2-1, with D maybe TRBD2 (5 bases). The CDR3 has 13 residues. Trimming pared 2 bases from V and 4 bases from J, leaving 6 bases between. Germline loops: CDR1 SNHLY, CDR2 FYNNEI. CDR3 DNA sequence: TGTGCCAGCAGTGAAAGGGAGTACAATGAGCAGTTCTTC. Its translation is CASSEREYNEQFF.

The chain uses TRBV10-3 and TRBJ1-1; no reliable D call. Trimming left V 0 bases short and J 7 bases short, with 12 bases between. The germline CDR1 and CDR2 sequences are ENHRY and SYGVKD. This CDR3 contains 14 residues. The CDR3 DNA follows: TGTGCCATCAGTGAGTCGAGAGGTGGGAATGAAGCTTTCTTT. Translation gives CAISESRGGNEAFF.

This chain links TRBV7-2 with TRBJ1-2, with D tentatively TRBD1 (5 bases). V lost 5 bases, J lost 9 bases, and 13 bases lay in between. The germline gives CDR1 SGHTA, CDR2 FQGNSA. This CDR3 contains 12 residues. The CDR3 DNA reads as TGTGCCAGCAGCCCGGGTGGGGCCCGCTACACCTTC. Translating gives CASSPGGARYTF. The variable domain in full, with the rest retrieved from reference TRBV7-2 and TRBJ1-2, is GAGVSQSPSNKVTEKGKDVELRCDPISGHTALYWYRQSLGQGLEFLIYFQGNSAPDKSGLPSDRFSAERTGGSVSTLTIQRTQQEDSAVYLCASSPGGARYTFGSGTRLTVV.

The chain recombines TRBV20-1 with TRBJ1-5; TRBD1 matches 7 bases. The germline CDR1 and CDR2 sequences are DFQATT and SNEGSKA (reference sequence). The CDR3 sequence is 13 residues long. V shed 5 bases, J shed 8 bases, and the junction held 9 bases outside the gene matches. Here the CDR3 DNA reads TGCAGTGCTCTTAAGACAGGGAGGGAGCCCCAGCATTTT. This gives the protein CSALKTGREPQHF.

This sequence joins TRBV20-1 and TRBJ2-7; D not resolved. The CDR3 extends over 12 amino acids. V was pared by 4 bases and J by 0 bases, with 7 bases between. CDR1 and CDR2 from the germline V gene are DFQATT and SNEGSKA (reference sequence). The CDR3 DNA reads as TGCAGTGCTATTTCAAGCTCCTACGAGCAGTACTTC. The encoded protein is CSAISSSYEQYF.

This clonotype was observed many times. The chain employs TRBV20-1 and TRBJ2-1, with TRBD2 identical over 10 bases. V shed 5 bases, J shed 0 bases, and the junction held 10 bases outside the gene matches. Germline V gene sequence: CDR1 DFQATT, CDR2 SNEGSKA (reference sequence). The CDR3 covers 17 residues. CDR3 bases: TGCAGTGCTTCCGGGACTAGCGTTATTTACTCCTACAATGAGCAGTTCTTC. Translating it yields CSASGTSVIYSYNEQFF.

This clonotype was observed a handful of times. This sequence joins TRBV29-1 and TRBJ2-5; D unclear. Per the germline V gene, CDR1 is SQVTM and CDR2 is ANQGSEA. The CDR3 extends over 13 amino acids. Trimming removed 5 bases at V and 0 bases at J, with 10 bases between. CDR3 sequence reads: CSVLLANQETQYF. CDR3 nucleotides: TGCAGCGTTCTTTTAGCAAACCAAGAGACCCAGTACTTC.